This T cell receptor (beta chain) was recovered during a study of cytomegalovirus exposure and HLA in healthy donors. Using immunoSEQ multiplex PCR, the repertoire was profiled, and TCRdb retains in-frame clones only, with some absent. Here the sample spans approximately 90,000 clones, approximately 93% being singletons. The CDR3 sequence is 12 residues long. V gave up 5 bases and J gave up 6 bases, with 10 bases separating them. In germline, CDR1 is GTSNPN, CDR2 SVGIG (reference sequence). Source material: PBMCs. The clonotype comes from a woman aged 25 to 39 in good health and CMV-seropositive. This sequence joins TRBV30 and TRBJ2-2; the D is unclear. The CDR3 sequence is CAWVTVPGELFF. The CDR3 nucleotides read TGTGCCTGGGTCACAGTTCCCGGGGAGCTGTTTTTT.